The 7 T cell receptor beta chains listed next were all sequenced from one sample in a study of cytomegalovirus exposure and HLA in healthy donors. The PCR made use of 60 Vbeta and 13 Jbeta primers. Assay: immunoSEQ multiplex PCR; the TCRdb copy retains only in-frame clones and omits some. The sample lists around 120,000 clones, around 62% seen once, with less than 9.5% in the top ten. The sample taken for sequencing was PBMCs. The receptor source for this set is a woman in her thirties or forties in good health and CMV-seropositive.

V is TRBV11-3 and J is TRBJ1-1, with 9 bases that match TRBD1. Germline V gene sequence: CDR1 SGHNT, CDR2 YENEEA. Germline trimming cut 6 bases from V and 8 bases from J; bases unmatched to any gene: 4. This CDR3 contains 12 residues. In nucleotides, the CDR3 is TGTGCCAGCAGAAAGACAGGGGGAGAAGCTTTCTTT. Protein product: CASRKTGGEAFF. The whole variable domain, filled in from reference TRBV11-3 and TRBJ1-1, reads EAGVVQSPRYKIIEKKQPVAFWCNPISGHNTLYWYLQNLGQGPELLIRYENEEAVDDSQLPKDRFSAERLKGVDSTLKIQPAELGDSAVYLCASRKTGGEAFFGQGTRLTVV.

This chain joins TRBV7-6 and TRBJ2-1, with D perhaps TRBD2 (7 bases). Per germline, CDR1 SGHVS and CDR2 FNYEAQ. Trimming left V 2 bases short and J 9 bases short, with 23 bases between. The CDR3 covers 17 residues. CDR3 residues: CASSLLSIIGGGGEQFF. The CDR3 nucleotides are TGTGCCAGCAGCTTATTGTCGATTATCGGAGGGGGGGGTGAGCAGTTCTTC.

J is TRBJ2-3 and V is TRBV9, with 16 bases fitting TRBD2. Per germline, CDR1 SGDLS and CDR2 YYNGEE. CDR3 length: 16 amino acids. Trimming at V came to 3 bases and at J to 7 bases, leaving 5 bases not matched to a gene. The CDR3 nucleotides are TGTGCCAGCAGCGAGGGGACTAGCGGGAGGGAGCATACGCAGTATTTT. Translation gives CASSEGTSGREHTQYF.

A word on this clone: The junction departs from the called germline gene at one end, perhaps through a read error. The V and J genes are TRBV15 and TRBJ2-2; unclear D gene. Per the germline V gene, CDR1 is LNHNV and CDR2 is YYDKDF (reference sequence). The CDR3 is made up of 16 amino acids. The CDR3 spells CATSGDIGHFTGELFF. CDR3 DNA sequence: TGTGCCACCAGCGGAGATATTGGGCACTTCACCGGGGAGCTGTTTTTT.

This clone was seen just once. V gene TRBV7-6 combines with J gene TRBJ2-3; 7 nucleotides match TRBD2. Unmatched junction bases numbered 0, after V lost 3 bases and J lost 0 bases. The germline V gene has CDR1 SGHVS and CDR2 FNYEAQ. The CDR3 extends over 14 amino acids. The CDR3 DNA is TGTGCCAGCAGCTTGGGACTAAGCACAGATACGCAGTATTTT. Amino acids: CASSLGLSTDTQYF.

The rearrangement uses TRBV7-2 and TRBJ1-3, with unresolved D. This CDR3 contains 14 residues. Germline CDR1 SGHTA, CDR2 FQGNSA. The V end lost 0 bases, the J end lost 6 bases, and 9 bases lay between the germline ends. CDR3 protein: CASSLAGDVNTIYF. The CDR3 nucleotides read TGTGCCAGCAGCTTAGCCGGAGACGTAAACACCATATATTTT.

This rearrangement joins TRBV7-2 to TRBJ2-4; possible D gene TRBD1, 6 bases. CDR1 SGHTA and CDR2 FQGNSA come from the germline V gene. The CDR3 runs 13 residues. Trimming removed 4 bases from V and 9 bases from J, with 13 bases in between. The CDR3 DNA is TGTGCCAGCAGCTCAACAGGGCGTGGCATTCAGTACTTC. It specifies CASSSTGRGIQYF.